This T cell receptor beta chain was documented in a study of blood T cells in healthy people across ages. Whole-study findings and limits: Age showed a roughly linear inverse relationship with TCR beta diversity per million T cells.

Samples had at least 7 million PBMCs isolated from them. It was with a sample-barcoded 5' primer and a J-beta primer mix that a second PCR of roughly 6 to 12 cycles was run. TCRdb ran MiXCR on the 5' RACE reads and lists one entry per CDR3 protein. The profile covers some 1.7 million distinct CDR3 sequences, with 28% appearing a single time and around 7.7% taken by the ten largest. The CDR3 covers 14 residues. With 4 bases removed from V and 0 bases from J, the gap between germline ends came to 10 bases. The germline V gene has CDR1 ENHRY and CDR2 SYGVKD. This clonotype was picked up a small number of times. What it binds is unknown.

The material sequenced was blood. The chain uses TRBV10-3 and TRBJ2-7; tentative D call: TRBD1 (6 bases). This sequence originates from a woman under 40 in good health. DNA of the CDR3: TGTGCCATCAGTGCCCTGGACAGCTCCTACGAGCAGTACTTC. Amino acid sequence: CAISALDSSYEQYF.